This T cell receptor (beta chain) appears in the sequencing data of a study of cytomegalovirus exposure and HLA in healthy donors. Germline V gene data show CDR1 as MNHEY and CDR2 as SVGAGI. Trimming removed 2 bases from V and 4 bases from J; junction bases left unmatched: 6. CDR3 length: 15 amino acids. Primers included in the PCR were 60 Vbeta and 13 Jbeta primers. The protocol was immunoSEQ multiplex PCR, while the TCRdb copy is restricted to in-frame clones and leaves out a portion. The data show approximately 180,000 clones, 70% to 85% seen once. This receptor was identified in a human donor in good health. Sequenced: PBMCs. The V and J genes are TRBV6-5 and TRBJ2-5, with 8 bases matching TRBD2. Written as DNA, the CDR3 is TGTGCCAGCAGTTACATCGGGGGGGCCATAGAGACCCAGTACTTC. The encoded protein is CASSYIGGAIETQYF.